This T cell receptor (beta chain) was retrieved from a study of blood T cell repertoires in COVID-19. As for the study in general: The cDNA or gDNA used as material had been derived from T cells, B-cell-depleted T cells, or PBMCs.

The repertoire was sequenced with immunoSEQ multiplex PCR; TCRdb's copy has only in-frame clones and lacks some. The table has hundreds of thousands of clones, about 82% seen once. Only one count was recorded for this clone. Germline V gene data show CDR1 as SGHTA and CDR2 as FQGNSA. This CDR3 is 16 amino acids long. Trimming left V 0 bases short and J 7 bases short, with 15 bases between. The source is a woman of 80 years or more with COVID-19, enrolled during active disease. The specimen sequenced was peripheral blood. V and J are TRBV7-2 and TRBJ1-4; TRBD1 might be the D (6 bases). CDR3 nucleotide sequence: TGTGCCAGCAGCTTAGCAGTGCATAGGACAGCTGAAAAACTGTTTTTT. It yields the protein CASSLAVHRTAEKLFF.